Detailed here is one T cell receptor beta chain. Its specific antigen is unknown. No clone much larger than this one lies a single base away; base qualities are absent. To prepare the library, the immunoSEQ multiplex PCR assay was applied. For the multiplex PCR, a mixture combining 60 forward primers for TCR Vbeta segments and 13 reverse primers for TCR Jbeta segments was used. A multiplex PCR assay on genomic DNA amplified the CDR3 region of rearranged TCR beta genes. The amplified TCR beta libraries were sequenced on the Illumina HiSeq System as 87-base-pair reads. Regarding the original processing steps: In a later analysis, tens of millions of unique TCR beta chains were counted across the 690 or so repertoires, and around 10 million of these chains were shared by at least two donors. Raw reads were error-corrected and collapsed into unique sequences by a nearest-neighbor algorithm in which closely related sequences were merged to remove PCR and sequencing errors. Alignment of CDR3 sequences to IMGT reference sequences was used to assign V, D and J gene segments. Each retained sequence needed at least a six-nucleotide match to both a V gene segment and a J gene segment. A rearrangement counted as productive if the CDR3 had no stop codons and remained in frame with V and J, and every other rearrangement counted as non-productive. CDR3 was defined according to IMGT convention as the region running from the second conserved V-encoded cysteine to the conserved J-encoded phenylalanine. The earlier analysis of approximately 500 of the donors excluded sequences that lacked an unambiguous match to a single V gene segment. An earlier analysis of over 450 of the donors classified V segments as functional when productive rearrangements were above 56.7% and as segregating when the standard deviation between donors was above 5%. A statistical classification framework was built for diagnosing cytomegalovirus status from the catalog of TCR beta chain sequences. In a later analysis, V and J genes were assigned by comparing TCR nucleotide sequences against IMGT/GENE-DB human TR gene sequences. In a later analysis, CDR3 sequences and most-parsimonious VDJ recombination scenarios were assigned using the TCRdist pipeline. In a later analysis, each TCR beta chain was defined by its CDR3 amino acid sequence together with its V-gene family, and reads without a unique V-gene family were excluded. A later analysis removed several hundred highly shared, low-generation-probability nucleotide sequences to deal with suspected cross-contamination and a sequencing artifact. A later analysis calculated a clonal expansion index for each public chain from normalized within-repertoire ranks of inferred template counts. Generation probabilities in a later analysis came from a VDJ recombination model fitted to out-of-frame rearrangements, and those results were checked against IGoR. In a later analysis, TCR-TCR, TCR-HLA and TCR-CMV co-occurrence was scored with hypergeometric tests, and a repertoire-size bias correction was applied to TCR pairs. In a later analysis, false discovery rates were estimated by permuting HLA or CMV assignments 20 times. In a later analysis, co-occurring TCRs were grouped using DBSCAN, with TCRdist sequence similarity added in when clustering inside HLA-allele-positive subsets. Repertoires with fewer than 30,000 or more than 120,000 public chains, plus five repertoires with anomalous nucleotide sharing, were excluded from co-occurrence clustering. Imported from immuneACCESS, the table was reduced by TCRdb to in-frame sequences with V and J called. These copies leave out some clones; in studies compared against another copy, an unresolved V gene accounts for under half, and the cause of the remainder is not known. Clone size and V and J calls were adopted from that table, with D and trimming inferred from the DNA. The table for this sample lists 110,000 to 150,000 clones; roughly 77% of them were counted only once. The ten largest clones represent around 3.2% of the sample.

This specimen comes from a study of cytomegalovirus exposure and HLA in healthy donors (dated by TCRdb to about 2017). Turning to the overall study: An earlier analysis of some 500 of the donors reported more than 250 Gb of sequence data and 117 million unique TCR beta sequences from roughly 200 million T cells. An early release that covered roughly 600 HLA-typed donors contained approximately 300 gigabases of sequencing data and 65 million to 100 million unique TCR sequences. The genetic ancestry cluster associated with self-reported Caucasian donors included 81% of the 398 genotyped donors. The aim of the study was to test whether cataloging public T cell receptors could identify signatures of past pathogen exposure. Using immunosequencing, the study profiled T cell repertoires from 500 to 800 subjects and related those repertoires to cytomegalovirus serostatus. Along with the approximately 670-subject first cohort, a separate validation cohort of around 120 different subjects was used. To predict cytomegalovirus infection status, the study combined high-throughput TCR immunosequencing, statistical association of individual TCRs with disease status, and machine learning. A later analysis re-examined previously published TCR beta repertoires from more than 600 donors and added high-resolution HLA genotyping to investigate patterns of TCR occurrence. The later analysis used no new phenotypic data to find candidate immune exposures, relying instead on TCR beta sequences and their occurrence across donors. An earlier analysis of fewer than 750 of the donors used high-throughput TCR beta sequencing to judge whether each TCR beta V gene segment behaved as functional or pseudogenic. Donor age, sex, ethnicity and CMV serostatus were compiled together with the repertoire data. A later genetic analysis took genome-wide SNP genotypes for about 55% of the 666 donors and used that subset as a discovery cohort. All discovery cohort repertoires had been generated using a single sequencing platform. HLA typing covered class I and class II loci at four-digit resolution. Typing coverage differed by locus: A, B, C, DRB1 and DQB1 were typed in about 620-630 donors, DQA1 in 522, DPA1 in some 570, and DPB1 in just under 490. Roughly 5 DR-DQ haplotypes were handled as single units for association and clustering, since linkage in the cohort was strong. Among 300 to 500 genotyped donors of the cohort, an average of around 240,000 unique TCR beta nucleotide sequences was sequenced per donor, of which about 19% were non-productive.

The cohort comprised some 680 healthy bone marrow donors. At the time of sampling, all cohort members were nominally healthy, though unrecorded immune exposures were likely present. The donor was CMV seronegative and was included in the group of 352 seronegative cohort members. Every donor gave a peripheral blood sample, and the peripheral blood mononuclear cells from that sample were used for TCR beta sequencing. Genomic DNA extraction from the blood cell samples was performed with the Qiagen DNeasy Blood Extraction Kit. The full study reports these points: In a later analysis, HLA-associated TCR beta chains showed more clonal expansion and lower generation probabilities than non-associated chains that were equally common. In an earlier analysis of about 600 of the donors, most TCR beta V segments appeared in productive rearrangements about 87% or about 30% of the time, broadly matching IMGT annotations. According to a later genetic analysis, donors in an Asian-associated ancestry cluster had fewer N-insertions in productive TCRs than the approximately 700-donor mean. In a later analysis, TCR association rates were found to vary across HLA loci, with the most associated TCRs seen for DRB1 alleles and the fewest for HLA-C alleles. Sequencing depth was assumed to be roughly uniform across donors in the presence/absence analyses, though that assumption may not hold. In this cohort, only TCR beta chains were sequenced, and detectable features were limited by the absence of alpha or paired-chain data. Immune exposure information for the cohort was limited to CMV serostatus. At a false discovery rate of 0.05, a later analysis linked around 17,000 TCR beta sequences to specific HLA alleles. In a later genetic analysis, a missense DCLRE1C variant was associated with V-gene and J-gene trimming of TCR beta chains, and the association was replicated in an independent cohort. Because some donors lacked HLA typing at each locus, the association tests relied only on the typed subset. According to the authors, the approach could potentially be generalized to other disease states and immunological phenotypes. In both the original and validation cohorts, the classifier was reported to diagnose cytomegalovirus status with high specificity and sensitivity. A cluster of highly shared sequence variants was judged likely to represent a technical artifact of the sequencing pipeline. The earlier analysis of about 600 of the donors excluded seventeen rarely observed V segments, including chromosome 9 orphons, because counts were too low. A total of 164 TCR beta chains were listed by the study as associated with cytomegalovirus. A further reported finding was that TCR beta sequences accurately predicted the HLA-A and HLA-B alleles for most subjects in the first cohort. Linkage disequilibrium might explain the correlated functional status among segregating V segments, but an unknown experimental factor could not be excluded. Across donors, most TCR sequences were observed very rarely, whereas some public TCRs were present in many individuals. Three of the identified cytomegalovirus-associated TCR beta chains were confirmed in vitro to be specific for cytomegalovirus antigens. When HLA alleles, especially DR and DQ, strongly co-occurred, TCR associations were difficult to assign to individual alleles. Several of the top co-occurrence clusters appeared to be linked to parvovirus B19, influenza, CMV and Epstein-Barr virus, according to a later analysis. A later analysis found that most CMV-associated TCR beta chains appeared HLA-restricted, with HLA associations seemingly driven largely by CMV exposure.

The source material was PBMCs. This TCR was recovered from a man aged 40-50 years in good health and CMV-seronegative.

Read as DNA, the sequence is TGTGCCAGCAGTTACTGGGACAGCAATGAGCAGTTCTTC. It translates to CASSYWDSNEQFF. This chain joins TRBV6-5 to TRBJ2-1, with 7 bases matching TRBD1. Including cysteine and phenylalanine, the CDR3 has 13 amino acids. The sequence is cut down to CDR3 DNA, 39 bases in frame from base 1. Trimming removed 1 base from V and 6 bases from J; the gene matches leave 0 bases unexplained. From the germline V gene, CDR1 is MNHEY and CDR2 is SVGAGI.